This T cell receptor (beta chain) came from a study of T-cell reconstitution after alpha-beta-depleted transplantation in children. Preparation of the TCRbeta library was carried out with unique molecular identifiers. TCRdb itself ran the PCR reads through MiXCR, one entry per CDR3 protein. The table includes about 370,000 distinct CDR3 sequences, 20% detected once. This clonotype was recorded a few times. This clonotype was obtained from a human donor who donated a stem cell graft to a child with acute myeloid leukemia. The specimen comprised PBMCs from the stem cell graft donor, sampled from the stem cell graft.

CDR3: CASSYGDSGNTIYF. The CDR3 DNA reads TGTGCCAGCAGTTACGGGGACTCTGGAAACACCATATATTTT. The chain carries TRBV6-5 and TRBJ1-3; D not certain. Trimming shortened V by 2 bases and J by 0 bases, and 5 bases separated the two germline ends. There are 14 residues in the CDR3. Looked up from germline, CDR1 is MNHEY and CDR2 is SVGAGI.